Reported below is one T cell receptor beta chain. This sample was taken from a study of cytomegalovirus exposure and HLA in healthy donors. Primers for the PCR totalled 60 Vbeta and 13 Jbeta. Some clones are missing from TCRdb's copy, which holds only in-frame ones; the method was immunoSEQ multiplex PCR. Found here are just over 150,000 clones, approximately 85% of them singletons; the top ten hold about 2.3%. V gave up 9 bases and J gave up 5 bases; unmatched junction bases: 1. Germline assignment: CDR1 ENHRY and CDR2 SYGVKD. The CDR3 extends over 13 amino acids. The chain joins TRBV10-3 to TRBJ2-1, with TRBD2 identical over 13 bases. This TCR came from a woman under 30 in good health and CMV-seronegative. The sequencing sample was made of PBMCs. This CDR3 reads CAIGTSGDNEQFF. The CDR3 region has the DNA TGTGCCATAGGGACTAGCGGGGACAATGAGCAGTTCTTC.